Presented here are 18 T cell receptor beta chains from one specimen sequenced in a study of T cells in Graves' hyperthyroidism and ophthalmopathy (dated by TCRdb to the late 2010s). Libraries were constructed by multiplex PCR. Sequencer: Illumina HiSeq 2000. The TCR beta CDR3 regions were amplified from the RNA transcripts. For the first round of RT-PCR on the TCR CDR3, the HTBI primer set was used together with the Qiagen OneStep RT-PCR kit. TCRdb reprocessing: public reads trimmed at Q25 with fastp, clones called with MiXCR, in-frame beta chains kept. Rows are unified per CDR3 protein, each entry keeping the most common DNA and genes. Present in this sample are about 770,000 distinct CDR3 sequences, roughly a sixth of which were seen just once. Clones ranked in the top ten supply over 15% of the sample. Sequencing used blood. Source of these receptors: a woman aged 45 to 65 with Graves' hyperthyroidism that later progressed to Graves' ophthalmopathy.

This clonotype came up a few times. The chain is built from TRBV6-2 or TRBV6-3 and TRBJ2-5; 11 nucleotides align to TRBD2. This CDR3 is 15 amino acids long. Per germline, CDR1 MNHEY and CDR2 SVGEGT. V lost 7 bases to trimming and J lost 2 bases; unmatched junction nucleotides: 6. The CDR3 sequence is CASTASGGYQETQYF. CDR3 coding DNA: TGTGCCAGCACCGCTAGCGGGGGGTATCAAGAGACCCAGTACTTC.

The chain carries TRBV12-3 or TRBV12-4 and TRBJ1-6; D not certain. This CDR3 has 14 amino acids. The V end lost 3 bases, the J end lost 5 bases, and 8 bases lay between the germline ends. CDR3 residues: CASSFSGNNSPLHF. In nucleotides, the CDR3 is TGTGCCAGCAGTTTCTCGGGAAATAATTCACCCCTCCACTTT.

This clonotype was picked up a small number of times. V usage is TRBV5-1 and J usage is TRBJ1-4, with D unresolved. The CDR3 consists of 13 residues. V was cut by 5 bases and J by 3 bases, with 8 bases left in between. Germline loops: CDR1 SGHRS, CDR2 YFSETQ. The CDR3 nucleotides are TGCGCCAGCAGGGAAGGGCCTAATGAAAAACTGTTTTTT. It translates to CASREGPNEKLFF.

This clonotype was picked up many times. The rearrangement joins TRBV2 to TRBJ2-7; D is possibly TRBD1 (7 bases). This CDR3 has 15 residues. Germline V lookup: CDR1 SNHLY, CDR2 FYNNEI. Trimming took off 6 bases at V and 2 bases at J, with 17 bases between the two ends. CDR3 in DNA: TGTGCCAGCAGACTGCGGGACAGCCCAGCCTACGAGCAGTACTTC. This translates into CASRLRDSPAYEQYF.

This clonotype was seen ten or more times. V usage is TRBV11-2 and J usage is TRBJ2-7, with TRBD2 identical over 9 bases. Germline V gene sequence: CDR1 SGHAT, CDR2 FQNNGV. V lost 5 bases, J lost 0 bases, and 5 bases stayed unmatched. The CDR3 spans 15 residues. The CDR3 DNA reads as TGTGCCAGCAGCCCCCGAGCGGGGGGCTCCTACGAGCAGTACTTC. Translating gives CASSPRAGGSYEQYF.

This chain links TRBV3-1 with TRBJ2-3; 10 bases map to TRBD2. The CDR3 loop spans 16 amino acids. V trimming: 4 bases; J trimming: 2 bases; junction bases outside the gene matches: 6. Germline CDR1 reads LGHDT; CDR2 reads YNNKEL (reference sequence). In nucleotides, the CDR3 is TGTGCCAGCAGCCCTCGTAGCGGGGGGCTCACAGATACGCAGTATTTT. Translating it yields CASSPRSGGLTDTQYF.

CDR3 sequence: CSARDPGGYTQYF. CDR3 coding DNA: TGCAGTGCTAGAGACCCAGGGGGGTATACGCAGTATTTT. This chain links TRBV20-1 with TRBJ2-3; a weak D match, TRBD1 (7 bases). Germline lookup yields CDR1 DFQATT and CDR2 SNEGSKA (reference sequence). Trimming removed 0 bases from V and 7 bases from J, with 11 bases in between. CDR3 length: 13 amino acids.

In this sample, this clonotype turned up a few times. This chain links TRBV20-1 with TRBJ2-4, with 7 bases aligning to TRBD1. The ends lost 3 bases at V and 7 bases at J; junction bases unmatched: 3. Germline loops: CDR1 DFQATT, CDR2 SNEGSKA (reference sequence). This CDR3 region has 12 residues. The DNA for the CDR3 is TGCAGTGCTAGTCCCAGGGGGAACATTCAGTACTTC. Translation: CSASPRGNIQYF.

This clonotype was seen a handful of times. This may stem from a read error, because a much larger clone lies one nucleotide away. The chain recombines TRBV7-2 with TRBJ2-3; D remains unclear. The CDR3 spans 12 residues. The V and J ends lost 0 bases and 6 bases respectively, with 4 bases between them. Germline V CDR1 and CDR2: SGHTA, FQGNSA. CDR3 sequence reads: CASSLAWDTQYF. CDR3 nucleotides: TGTGCCAGCAGCTTAGCGTGGGATACGCAGTATTTT.

About this clonotype: A clone one base away is much larger, so this may be a read error. The J gene is TRBJ1-1, the V gene TRBV3-1, with 8 bases matching TRBD1. This CDR3 is 17 amino acids long. CDR1 is LGHDT and CDR2 is YNNKEL in the germline V gene (reference sequence). CDR3 loop: CACSRASSRQGRTEAFF. CDR3 DNA sequence: TGTGCCTGCAGCCGCGCCTCCAGTAGACAGGGGAGGACTGAAGCTTTCTTT.

This clonotype appeared many times. Here the CDR3 reads CASSLSGTGGDTQYF. The CDR3 DNA sequence: TGTGCCAGCAGCTTGTCCGGGACAGGGGGCGATACGCAGTATTTT. V is TRBV7-6 and J is TRBJ2-3, with 12 bases aligning to TRBD1. Germline CDR1 and CDR2: SGHVS and FNYEAQ. Trimming cost V 3 bases and J 6 bases; bases outside gene matches: 4. CDR3 size: 15 residues.

This clonotype was seen more than once but under ten times. The chain carries TRBV20-1 and TRBJ2-7; unclear D gene. The CDR3 has 15 amino acids. V lost 2 bases, J lost 0 bases, and 14 bases lay in between. Germline loops: CDR1 DFQATT, CDR2 SNEGSKA (reference sequence). The chain's CDR3 is CSARKTGRSSYEQYF. The CDR3 DNA reads as TGCAGTGCTAGAAAAACTGGACGATCCTCCTACGAGCAGTACTTC.

This clonotype was picked up many times. The chain employs TRBV20-1 and TRBJ2-7; TRBD2 aligns across 8 bases. This CDR3 has 14 amino acids. The germline gives CDR1 DFQATT, CDR2 SNEGSKA (reference sequence). Trimming cost V 5 bases and J 3 bases; bases outside gene matches: 9. The CDR3 sequence: CSAGPAGVGYEQYF. In DNA, the CDR3 is TGCAGTGCTGGCCCAGCGGGGGTAGGCTACGAGCAGTACTTC.

This clonotype has a count of ten or more. V usage is TRBV7-6 and J usage is TRBJ2-2; tentatively, D is TRBD2 (6 bases). V lost 1 base, J lost 5 bases, and 17 bases lay in between. The CDR3 spans 17 residues. CDR1 is SGHVS, CDR2 FNYEAQ, per germline. The CDR3 loop is CASSLVAGRLGTGELFF. The CDR3 DNA sequence: TGTGCCAGCAGCTTAGTTGCGGGACGACTGGGGACCGGGGAGCTGTTTTTT.

This clonotype has a count of ten or more. The chain carries TRBV12-3 or TRBV12-4 and TRBJ2-1; 10 bases are shared with TRBD2. J gave up 5 bases and V 0 bases, and 1 base lay outside the gene matches. This CDR3 has 15 amino acids. CDR3 sequence: CASSLALAGNNEQFF. As DNA, the CDR3 is TGTGCCAGCAGTTTAGCACTAGCGGGGAACAATGAGCAGTTCTTC.

Many counts were recorded for this clonotype. This chain links TRBV7-9 with TRBJ1-2, with D possibly being TRBD1 (6 bases). The germline gives CDR1 SEHNR, CDR2 FQNEAQ (reference sequence). CDR3 length: 14 residues. V was clipped by 4 bases and J by 5 bases, with 14 bases between them. CDR3 DNA sequence: TGTGCCAGCAGCTCACAGGGTTCGGGTTATGGCTACACCTTC. Its translation is CASSSQGSGYGYTF.

The rearrangement links TRBV20-1 to TRBJ2-2, with D perhaps being TRBD1 or TRBD2 (7 bases each). Trimming cost V 5 bases and J 1 base, with 11 bases left between them. Germline loops: CDR1 DFQATT, CDR2 SNEGSKA (reference sequence). The CDR3 runs 14 residues. The CDR3: CSAPRGGNTGELFF. DNA for the CDR3: TGCAGTGCTCCCAGGGGGGGGAACACCGGGGAGCTGTTTTTT.

The chain carries TRBV20-1 and TRBJ2-4; TRBD2 is a possible D gene (7 bases). Trimming took off 3 bases at V and 6 bases at J, with 15 bases between the two ends. Germline CDR1 DFQATT, CDR2 SNEGSKA (reference sequence). The length of the CDR3 is 14 residues. The CDR3 DNA is TGCAGTGCTAGGGACAGCGGGATAATAAACATTCAGTACTTC. It translates to CSARDSGIINIQYF.